Listed below are T cell receptor beta chains from one sample, sequenced in a study of T cell repertoires in cytomegalovirus infection. Their antigens remain unidentified. TCRdb independently ran MiXCR on the reads; one entry per CDR3 protein. The sample lists 900,000 to 950,000 distinct CDR3 sequences, 30% to 40% occurring once. Sequences were derived from cultured CD8+ T cells from PBMCs, sampled from culture after CMV antigen stimulation. The source of these receptors is a human donor in good health (CMV status not recorded). Some clones in this sample may be carry-over from other donors' samples. The CDR3 runs from the conserved cysteine through the conserved F or W. D genes are given only for firm matches. Part of the rows lack a size; the others show once, few, many or a class for expanded clones.

TRBV10-3	TRBD1	TRBJ2-1	NA	TGTGCCATCAGGCCGGGACAGGGCTACAATGAGCAGTTCTTC	CAIRPGQGYNEQFF
TRBV7-6	TRBD1	TRBJ1-6	few	TGTGCCAGCAGCCCGGCGGGACAGGGCCTAGCACCCCTCCACTTT	CASSPAGQGLAPLHF
TRBV4-1	TRBD1	TRBJ1-2	few	TGCGCCAGCAGCCAAGACTACAGGGGAGAAGACTACACCTTC	CASSQDYRGEDYTF
TRBV13	NA	TRBJ1-1	few	TGTGCCAGCAGCTTAGGGGGGCCATATAGTGAAGCTTTCTTT	CASSLGGPYSEAFF
TRBV5-4	TRBD1	TRBJ2-1	NA	TGTGCCAGCAGCCTCGGACAGGGGGTCTTTGAGCAGTTCTTC	CASSLGQGVFEQFF
TRBV5-1	TRBD1	TRBJ2-7	NA	TGCGCCAGCAGCTTGCAACAGGGGGCTGCCGAGCAGTACTTC	CASSLQQGAAEQYF
TRBV7-9	NA	TRBJ2-3	NA	TGTGCCAGCAGCCCCACGGGCGGACTGGGAACGCAGTATTTT	CASSPTGGLGTQYF
TRBV27	NA	TRBJ1-1	few	TGTGCCAGCAGTAGGGGGTTTGGGGCCACAGAGGAAGCTTTCTTT	CASSRGFGATEEAFF
TRBV7-2	TRBD2	TRBJ2-3	many	TGTGCCAGCAATCCTGCGGATAGCGGGGGGGCCGAGGCAGATACGCAGTATTTT	CASNPADSGGAEADTQYF
TRBV7-9	NA	TRBJ1-2	many	TGTGCCAGCAGCTTAGGGAAGGGGAACTATGGCTACACCTTC	CASSLGKGNYGYTF
TRBV2	TRBD1	TRBJ2-3	few	TGTGCCAGCAGCGGTAGGGGGGACAGGGGGACAGATACGCAGTATTTT	CASSGRGDRGTDTQYF
TRBV12-3/TRBV12-4	TRBD1	TRBJ1-2	few	TGTGCCAGCAGTACAACAGGGGTCGGTTATGGCTACACCTTC	CASSTTGVGYGYTF
TRBV18	NA	TRBJ2-7	NA	TGTGCCAGCTCACCACCCAGCTCTACCTACGAGCAGTACTTC	CASSPPSSTYEQYF
TRBV5-5	NA	TRBJ1-1	few	TGTGCCAGCAGCTTGCAACCCACTGAAGCTTTCTTT	CASSLQPTEAFF
TRBV7-2	TRBD1	TRBJ2-1	many	TGTGCCAGCCAGGCCGGAGACAGGGCCAAGGGGGAGCAGTTCTTC	CASQAGDRAKGEQFF
TRBV6-6	NA	TRBJ2-3	many	TGTGCCAGCACAATGGGAATGGGAAATACGCAGTATTTT	CASTMGMGNTQYF
TRBV10-3	NA	TRBJ1-4	once	TGTGCCATCAGTGATTCACCGACAACTAATGAAAAACTGTTTTTT	CAISDSPTTNEKLFF
TRBV7-9	NA	TRBJ1-4	few	TGTGCCAGCAGCTTAGGTAGCTCAACTAATGAAAAACTGTTTTTT	CASSLGSSTNEKLFF
TRBV27	NA	TRBJ1-5	few	TGTGCCAGCAGGACAGGTTACCAGCCCCAGCATTTT	CASRTGYQPQHF
TRBV5-4	NA	TRBJ2-3	NA	TGTGCCTCGAGGGACTTCACAGATACGCAGTATTTT	CASRDFTDTQYF
TRBV12-3/TRBV12-4	TRBD1	TRBJ2-3	few	TGTGCCAGCACTAACCCGGACAGGGCAACAGATACGCAGTATTTT	CASTNPDRATDTQYF
TRBV4-3	NA	TRBJ1-4	NA	TGCGCCAGCAGCCTCAACGACGGTGAAAAACTGTTTTTT	CASSLNDGEKLFF
TRBV10-2	TRBD1	TRBJ2-5	few	TGCGCCAGCTCCGACGCGGGACAGGGGGAAGAGACCCAGTACTTC	CASSDAGQGEETQYF
TRBV2	NA	TRBJ2-3	few	TGTGCCAGCTACGACCGAGGCGGGGCTACGCAGTATTTT	CASYDRGGATQYF
TRBV7-9	NA	TRBJ2-2	many	TGTGCCAGCAGCTTAGGTTATGCAGCTCTTAACACCGGGGAGCTGTTTTTT	CASSLGYAALNTGELFF
TRBV6-2/TRBV6-3	NA	TRBJ2-2	NA	TGTGCCAGCAGTCTCACCGAACCCCCTTCGAACACCGGGGAGCTGTTTTTT	CASSLTEPPSNTGELFF
TRBV20-1	NA	TRBJ1-2	NA	TGCAGTGCCCCACCTAGGTGGGACGGCTACACCTTC	CSAPPRWDGYTF
TRBV7-8	NA	TRBJ1-5	NA	TGTGCCAGCACCATAGACGGATATAGCAATCAGCCCCAGCATTTT	CASTIDGYSNQPQHF
TRBV6-5	NA	TRBJ2-5	NA	TGTGCCAGCAGTTTCGGGTCCTCAATCGAGACCCAGTACTTC	CASSFGSSIETQYF
TRBV28	TRBD1	TRBJ1-3	many	TGTGCCAGCAGTCCTAGGACAGGGTGGGGAAACACCATATATTTT	CASSPRTGWGNTIYF
TRBV11-3	NA	TRBJ1-3	many	TGTGCCAGCAGCCTCGGGACAGGAAACACCATATATTTT	CASSLGTGNTIYF
TRBV19	TRBD1	TRBJ1-1	NA	TGTGCCAGTAGTATAGGGGTGTCAGGGGGCGTCACTGAAGCTTTCTTT	CASSIGVSGGVTEAFF
TRBV7-8	NA	TRBJ2-3	NA	TGTGCCAGCAGCACCCTTGGGGCGGGGGCGGGGGCAGATACGCAGTATTTT	CASSTLGAGAGADTQYF
TRBV4-1	NA	TRBJ2-1	many	TGTGCCAGCAGCCAGGGGGGGTACAATGAGCAGTTCTTC	CASSQGGYNEQFF
TRBV14	NA	TRBJ1-3	few	TGTGCCAGCAGCCAAACCGCGAACGGAAACACCATATATTTT	CASSQTANGNTIYF
TRBV7-9	NA	TRBJ1-2	NA	TGTGCCAGCAGCCTAGAGGTGGGGAAGAACTATGGCTACACCTTC	CASSLEVGKNYGYTF
TRBV7-2	NA	TRBJ1-2	few	TGTGCCAGCAGCTCCCACTTCCGACAGGATGGCTACACCTTC	CASSSHFRQDGYTF
TRBV10-3	NA	TRBJ2-1	few	TGTGCCATCAGTGAAAGTCCCCCACTCAGCGGTGAGCAGTTCTTC	CAISESPPLSGEQFF
TRBV7-9	NA	TRBJ1-4	once	TGTGCCAGCAGCTCCCCGGACACGCGGGAAAAACTGTTTTTT	CASSSPDTREKLFF
TRBV7-6	NA	TRBJ1-5	few	TGTGCCAGCAGCCGAGACCCAACTTACGATCAGCCCCAGCATTTT	CASSRDPTYDQPQHF
TRBV10-3	TRBD1	TRBJ1-1	NA	TGTGCCATCAGTGAATCCAGGGGGGGCACTGAAGCTTTCTTT	CAISESRGGTEAFF
TRBV11-2	NA	TRBJ2-3	NA	TGTGCCAGCAGCTCAGACAGGGTCCGCGGGAAATTGGATACGCAGTATTTT	CASSSDRVRGKLDTQYF
TRBV27	NA	TRBJ1-6	NA	TGTGCCAGCAGTCGATTTTCTCCGCGACCCTATAATTCACCCCTCCACTTT	CASSRFSPRPYNSPLHF
TRBV7-6	NA	TRBJ2-3	many	TGTGCCAGCAGCGCGTTGGGGCGATCAGATACGCAGTATTTT	CASSALGRSDTQYF
TRBV6-6	NA	TRBJ1-2	NA	TGTGCCAGCAGTTACCAGGCTAGAGAAGGCTACACCTTC	CASSYQAREGYTF
TRBV27	TRBD2	TRBJ2-2	few	TGTGCCAGCAGTTTATATCAAGCGGGGGGGCCTGGCACCGGGGAGCTGTTTTTT	CASSLYQAGGPGTGELFF